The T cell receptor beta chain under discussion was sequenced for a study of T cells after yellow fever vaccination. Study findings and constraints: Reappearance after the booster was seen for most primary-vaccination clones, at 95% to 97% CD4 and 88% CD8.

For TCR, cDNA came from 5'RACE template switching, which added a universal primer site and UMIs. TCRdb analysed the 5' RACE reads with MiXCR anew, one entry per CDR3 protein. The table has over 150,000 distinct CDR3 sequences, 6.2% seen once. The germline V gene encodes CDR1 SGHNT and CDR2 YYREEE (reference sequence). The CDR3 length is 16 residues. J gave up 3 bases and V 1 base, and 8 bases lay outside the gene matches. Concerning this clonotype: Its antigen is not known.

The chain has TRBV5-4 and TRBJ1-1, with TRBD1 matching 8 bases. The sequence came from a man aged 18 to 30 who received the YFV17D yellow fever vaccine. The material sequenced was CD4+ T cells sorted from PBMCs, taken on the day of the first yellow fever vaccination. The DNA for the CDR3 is TGTGCCAGCAGCTTGTGGGCAGGGGGCAGGGACACTGAAGCTTTCTTT. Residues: CASSLWAGGRDTEAFF. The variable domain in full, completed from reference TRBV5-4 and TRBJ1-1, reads ETGVTQSPTHLIKTRGQQVTLRCSSQSGHNTVSWYQQALGQGPQFIFQYYREEENGRGNFPPRFSGLQFPNYSSELNVNALELDDSALYLCASSLWAGGRDTEAFFGQGTRLTVV.